Each of the 3 T cell receptor beta chains below was sequenced from the same sample in a study of vaccination and CD4 T cells after COVID-19. Specified treatment: approximately 9-day PBMC culture with coronavirus spike peptide pools or control peptides (ViraFEST assay). These receptors lack a known antigen. Sequenced with the Oncomine TCR Beta short-read assay was DNA taken from cultured CD4+ T cells. TCRdb re-called the PCR reads through MiXCR, storing one row per CDR3 protein. This table holds about 11,000 distinct CDR3 sequences, about 60% found once. The sequenced sample consisted of CD4+ T cells from blood, cultured in vitro. Receptors originate from a human donor who had recovered from COVID-19.

This clonotype was seen more than once but under ten times. The rearrangement links TRBV20-1 to TRBJ2-1, with D possibly TRBD2 on 6 matching bases. Looked up from germline, CDR1 is DFQATT and CDR2 is SNEGSKA (reference sequence). V lost 2 bases and J 6 bases, leaving 8 bases between the germline ends. There are 12 residues in the CDR3. The CDR3 here is CSARMGGNEQFF. The CDR3 nucleotides are TGCAGTGCTAGAATGGGGGGCAATGAGCAGTTCTTC.

This clonotype was detected only a few times. The gene calls are TRBV20-1 and TRBJ2-7, with D possibly TRBD2 on 7 matching bases. The CDR3 covers 14 residues. Trimming pared 6 bases from V and 5 bases from J, leaving 20 bases between. CDR1 is DFQATT, CDR2 SNEGSKA, per germline (reference sequence). CDR3 sequence: CSAKLRGARNEQYF. In nucleotides, the CDR3 is TGCAGTGCAAAACTTCGGGGGGCGCGAAACGAGCAGTACTTC.

A single count supports this clonotype. This chain joins TRBV15 and TRBJ1-6; TRBD1 is a possible D gene (5 bases). This CDR3 has 15 amino acids. Per germline, CDR1 LNHNV and CDR2 YYDKDF (reference sequence). V lost 0 bases and J 7 bases, leaving 10 bases between the germline ends. In nucleotides, the CDR3 is TGTGCCACCAGCAGAGATCAGGGAAACAATTCACCCCTCCACTTT. This encodes CATSRDQGNNSPLHF.